A selection of T cell receptor beta chains follows, all from one sample in a study of T cells after yellow fever vaccination. From the 5' RACE reads, TCRdb called clonotypes with MiXCR, one entry per CDR3 protein. The table includes 100,000 to 150,000 distinct CDR3 sequences, 7.4% detected once. Sequencing was performed on CD4+ T cells sorted from PBMCs, taken 10 to 11 days after the first yellow fever vaccination. These receptors all come from a man younger than 30 who received the YFV17D yellow fever vaccine. CDR3s include the opening cysteine and the closing phenylalanine or tryptophan. D genes are given only for firm matches. Size values are once, few and many counts, or a class for expanded clones, and some rows have none.

J gene,D gene,clone size,V gene,CDR3 DNA,CDR3 protein
TRBJ1-2,TRBD1,many,TRBV12-3/TRBV12-4,TGTGCCAGCAGCCCCGGGACAGGGCGGCTCCGGAACTATGGCTACACCTTC,CASSPGTGRLRNYGYTF
TRBJ2-3,TRBD2,.,TRBV18,TGTGCCAGCTCACCGGGACTAGATCCGCAGTATTTT,CASSPGLDPQYF
TRBJ2-2,.,many,TRBV5-1,TGCGCCAGCAGCCCGTATTTCCGGGAGCTGTTTTTT,CASSPYFRELFF
TRBJ2-7,.,many,TRBV5-5,TGTGCCAGCAGCTTCCAGGGTTTTTGGCAGTACTTC,CASSFQGFWQYF
TRBJ2-1,.,many,TRBV9,TGTGCCAGCACCCAAGGGGGGGGCTCCTACAATGAGCAGTTCTTC,CASTQGGGSYNEQFF
TRBJ1-6,TRBD1,many,TRBV10-2,TGCGCCAGCAGCCGACAGGGAATTAATTCACCCCTCCACTTT,CASSRQGINSPLHF
TRBJ1-2,.,many,TRBV28,TGTGCCAGCAGTTCCCAGGGTCACTATGGCTACACCTTC,CASSSQGHYGYTF
TRBJ1-1,TRBD1,many,TRBV11-2,TGTGCCAGCAGCTTAGGCGGACAGGGACAAGCTTTCTTT,CASSLGGQGQAFF
TRBJ2-5,.,many,TRBV27,TGTGCCAGCAGGGGTATAGAGACCCAGTACTTC,CASRGIETQYF
TRBJ2-7,.,many,TRBV7-9,TGTGCCAGCAGCTTAGTTACTCCCGCCTACGAGCAGTACTTC,CASSLVTPAYEQYF
TRBJ2-3,.,many,TRBV4-2,TGTGCCAGCAGCAGTAGCGGCACAGATACGCAGTATTTT,CASSSSGTDTQYF
TRBJ1-2,.,many,TRBV25-1,TGTGCCAGCAGTAATGCGTATGGCTACACCTTC,CASSNAYGYTF
TRBJ2-2,TRBD2,many,TRBV5-4,TGTGCCAGCAGCCCTCAGCGGGGCACCACCGGGGAGCTGTTTTTT,CASSPQRGTTGELFF
TRBJ2-5,TRBD1,many,TRBV5-1,TGCGCCAGCAGAACCGGGACAGGGGATGAGACCCAGTACTTC,CASRTGTGDETQYF
TRBJ2-5,TRBD2,.,TRBV4-3,TGCGCCAGCAGCCGCGTCAGCGGGGGGGCCAGGGAGACCCAGTACTTC,CASSRVSGGARETQYF
TRBJ1-4,.,many,TRBV15,TGTGCCACCAGCAGAGATCATGGGGGCGCCGGTGAAAAACTGTTTTTT,CATSRDHGGAGEKLFF
TRBJ1-6,.,.,TRBV4-2,TGTGCCAGCAGCCAGGCGGGAGAGGGCTCCTATAATTCACCCCTCCACTTT,CASSQAGEGSYNSPLHF